The rows below give T cell receptor beta chains drawn from one sample of a study of CD4+ T cells in melanoma. TCRdb's table, derived via immunoSEQ multiplex PCR, lists solely in-frame clones and lacks some. Among tens of thousands of clones, more than 60% were seen once, and the ten largest hold 4.5% to 5.5%. Sequencing was carried out using tumor tissue. These TCRs come from a human donor with melanoma. Each CDR3 is given with its conserved first and last residue. Each record gives: D gene, V gene, J gene, clone size, CDR3 protein, CDR3 DNA. A D gene is named only where the DNA matches it firmly. Some rows have no size entry. The others give once, few or many, or a class for an expanded clone.

TRBD2	TRBV5-4	TRBJ2-7	-	CASSRELAGLSYEQYF	TGTGCCAGCAGCAGGGAACTAGCGGGGTTGTCCTACGAGCAGTACTTC
TRBD2	TRBV18	TRBJ2-1	-	CASSPRLAENNEQFF	TGTGCCAGCTCACCGCGACTAGCGGAGAACAATGAGCAGTTCTTC
-	TRBV5-1	TRBJ2-5	-	CASRIEGPPGETQYF	TGCGCCAGCCGAATAGAGGGGCCCCCGGGAGAGACCCAGTACTTC
-	TRBV7-2	TRBJ2-5	-	CASSWGSSSGETQYF	TGTGCCAGCAGCTGGGGCTCCAGCTCAGGAGAGACCCAGTACTTC
TRBD1	TRBV19	TRBJ1-3	once	CASSIPGTGGRENTIYF	TGTGCCAGTAGTATACCCGGGACAGGGGGCAGAGAAAACACCATATATTTT
-	TRBV4-2	TRBJ1-6	-	CASSLDRFGRMNSPLHF	TGTGCCAGCAGCTTGGATAGATTCGGCAGGATGAATTCACCCCTCCACTTT
-	TRBV2	TRBJ1-1	many	CASSVRQMNTEAFF	TGTGCCAGCAGTGTGCGACAGATGAACACTGAAGCTTTCTTT
TRBD1	TRBV10-2	TRBJ2-7	-	CASSESAGTGAYEQYF	TGCGCCAGCAGTGAGTCAGCCGGGACAGGGGCCTACGAGCAGTACTTC
-	TRBV7-3	TRBJ2-3	-	CASSLEAGLADTQYF	TGTGCCAGCAGCTTAGAGGCGGGGTTGGCAGATACGCAGTATTTT
-	TRBV13	TRBJ2-1	-	CASSLALRGHGNEQFF	TGTGCCAGCAGCTTGGCCCTTCGGGGGCACGGAAATGAGCAGTTCTTC
-	TRBV6-5	TRBJ1-4	-	CASSPILGGDEKLFF	TGTGCCAGCAGCCCGATCTTGGGGGGAGATGAAAAACTGTTTTTT
-	TRBV4-2	TRBJ1-1	-	CASSQGGDGTEAFF	TGTGCCAGCAGCCAAGGAGGGGACGGCACTGAAGCTTTCTTT
TRBD2	TRBV7-3	TRBJ2-1	few	CASSLRRERGVYNEQFF	TGTGCCAGCAGCTTAAGAAGAGAGCGGGGAGTTTACAATGAGCAGTTCTTC
-	TRBV7-9	TRBJ2-2	-	CASSPFILTGELFF	TGTGCCAGCAGCCCATTCATTCTTACCGGGGAGCTGTTTTTT
-	TRBV15	TRBJ1-1	few	CATSRDLNTEAFF	TGTGCCACCAGCAGAGATCTGAACACTGAAGCTTTCTTT
-	TRBV10-2	TRBJ2-7	-	CASSEIDTYEQYF	TGCGCCAGCAGTGAGATCGACACCTACGAGCAGTACTTC
-	TRBV29-1	TRBJ2-2	-	CSVEKGVGTGELFF	TGCAGCGTTGAAAAGGGGGTAGGGACCGGGGAGCTGTTTTTT
TRBD2	TRBV7-2	TRBJ2-3	few	CASSLTFWSGGGSTDTQYF	TGTGCCAGCAGCCTCACTTTTTGGAGCGGGGGGGGGAGCACAGATACGCAGTATTTT
TRBD2	TRBV7-6	TRBJ2-2	many	CASSPGLETGELFF	TGTGCCAGCAGCCCGGGACTAGAAACCGGGGAGCTGTTTTTT
-	TRBV5-4	TRBJ2-6	-	CASSPQQGGASGANVLTF	TGTGCCAGCAGCCCACAACAGGGTGGTGCCTCTGGGGCCAACGTCCTGACTTTC
-	TRBV5-6	TRBJ1-6	-	CASSFGSSYNSPLHF	TGTGCCAGCAGCTTTGGGAGCTCCTATAATTCACCCCTCCACTTT
-	TRBV2	TRBJ2-2	-	CAIRERALFF	TGTGCCATCCGGGAGCGGGCCCTGTTTTTT
TRBD2	TRBV7-3	TRBJ2-3	-	CASSVGGAGDTQYF	TGTGCCAGCAGCGTCGGGGGGGCCGGAGATACGCAGTATTTT